The 7 T cell receptor beta chains presented below share a single source sample, sequenced in a study of T cell responses to AZD1222 COVID-19 vaccine. TCRdb's copy holds only in-frame clones and misses some; the assay was immunoSEQ multiplex PCR. The data contain about 97,000 clones, less than 95% of them seen just once; the ten biggest clones take up 1.3%. This sample comprised peripheral blood, obtained on day 0 of AZD1222 vaccination. These receptors originate from an adult in good health.

In DNA, the CDR3 is TGCGCCAGTCAAAGGGATTTGAGAACTGAAGCTTTCTTT. Its translation: CASQRDLRTEAFF. The chain recombines TRBV5-1 with TRBJ1-1; D is uncertain. CDR1 is SGHRS and CDR2 is YFSETQ in the germline V gene. V was cut by 8 bases and J by 5 bases, with 16 bases left in between. This CDR3 region has 13 residues.

The chain carries TRBV6-4 and TRBJ2-1; possibly TRBD1 for D (6 bases). Germline lookup yields CDR1 MRHNA and CDR2 SNTAGT. V shed 5 bases and J shed 5 bases, with 10 bases lying between them. The CDR3 length is 13 residues. CDR3 in DNA: TGTGCCAGCAGTTTGGGGGCTAACAATGAGCAGTTCTTC. Translation: CASSLGANNEQFF.

V gene TRBV7-9 combines with J gene TRBJ1-2, with TRBD1 as a possible D gene (5 bases). The CDR3 is 15 amino acids. CDR1 is SEHNR and CDR2 is FQNEAQ in the germline V gene (reference sequence). V lost 2 bases and J lost 7, with 17 bases in between. CDR3 coding DNA: TGTGCCAGCAGCTTACCCCGGCAGGGTGCGATTGGCTACACCTTC. This translates into CASSLPRQGAIGYTF.

This clone was found once. V usage is TRBV5-6 and J usage is TRBJ1-5; the D gene is possibly TRBD1 (6 bases). V lost 3 bases and J 4 bases, leaving 11 bases between the germline ends. Germline loops: CDR1 SGHDT, CDR2 YYEEEE. CDR3 length: 14 residues. CDR3 DNA: TGTGCCAGCAGCTCAACAGGGCGAAATCAGCCCCAGCATTTT. It translates to CASSSTGRNQPQHF. The full variable domain, its missing parts supplied by reference TRBV5-6 and TRBJ1-5, is DAGVTQSPTHLIKTRGQQVTLRCSPKSGHDTVSWYQQALGQGPQFIFQYYEEEERQRGNFPDRFSGHQFPNYSSELNVNALLLGDSALYLCASSSTGRNQPQHFGDGTRLSIL.

V gene TRBV2 combines with J gene TRBJ2-7; D might be TRBD1 (6 bases). CDR1 and CDR2 (germline): SNHLY, FYNNEI. The germline V and J ends were trimmed by 6 bases and 9 bases, with 15 bases remaining between them. The CDR3 runs 12 residues. CDR3 protein: CASRKGPRGQYF. In DNA, the CDR3 is TGTGCCAGCAGGAAGGGGCCCAGGGGGCAGTACTTC.

This rearrangement joins TRBV2 to TRBJ1-1; TRBD1 is a possible D gene (6 bases). Germline V gene sequence: CDR1 SNHLY, CDR2 FYNNEI. There are 11 residues in the CDR3. Deletions cut 11 bases from V and 7 bases from J, with 14 bases between. The CDR3 spells CASTGYFEAFF. CDR3 DNA sequence: TGTGCCTCGACAGGCTACTTTGAAGCTTTCTTT.

For the CDR3, the DNA is TGTGCCAGCAGCTCCCGTCAGGATGAAAAACTGTTTTTT. Protein: CASSSRQDEKLFF. This chain connects TRBV7-2 to TRBJ1-4; D not resolved. Between the trimmed V and J ends, which lost 4 bases and 6 bases, there was a span of 9 bases. Germline CDR1 and CDR2: SGHTA and FQGNSA. The CDR3 extends over 13 amino acids. Full variable domain (missing parts from reference TRBV7-2 and TRBJ1-4): GAGVSQSPSNKVTEKGKDVELRCDPISGHTALYWYRQSLGQGLEFLIYFQGNSAPDKSGLPSDRFSAERTGGSVSTLTIQRTQQEDSAVYLCASSSRQDEKLFFGSGTQLSVL.